The clone carrying this T cell receptor beta chain was detected only once. The sample comes from a study of shared clonotypes between healthy human individuals. The CDR3 is 13 residues long. Looked up from germline, CDR1 is SEHNR and CDR2 is FQNEAQ (reference sequence). Losses at the gene ends were 5 bases for V and 5 bases for J; bases not matched to a gene: 0. The protocol was immunoSEQ multiplex PCR, while the TCRdb copy is restricted to in-frame clones and leaves out a portion. Among around 480,000 clones listed, about 75% were seen once. Specimen: PBMCs. The chain joins TRBV7-9 to TRBJ1-5, with TRBD1 matching 10 bases. This clonotype was sampled from a woman aged 35 to 49 in good health. Some clones in this sample may be carry-over from other donors' samples. As DNA, the CDR3 is TGTGCCAGCAGCGGGACAGGGGATCAGCCCCAGCATTTT. It yields the protein CASSGTGDQPQHF.